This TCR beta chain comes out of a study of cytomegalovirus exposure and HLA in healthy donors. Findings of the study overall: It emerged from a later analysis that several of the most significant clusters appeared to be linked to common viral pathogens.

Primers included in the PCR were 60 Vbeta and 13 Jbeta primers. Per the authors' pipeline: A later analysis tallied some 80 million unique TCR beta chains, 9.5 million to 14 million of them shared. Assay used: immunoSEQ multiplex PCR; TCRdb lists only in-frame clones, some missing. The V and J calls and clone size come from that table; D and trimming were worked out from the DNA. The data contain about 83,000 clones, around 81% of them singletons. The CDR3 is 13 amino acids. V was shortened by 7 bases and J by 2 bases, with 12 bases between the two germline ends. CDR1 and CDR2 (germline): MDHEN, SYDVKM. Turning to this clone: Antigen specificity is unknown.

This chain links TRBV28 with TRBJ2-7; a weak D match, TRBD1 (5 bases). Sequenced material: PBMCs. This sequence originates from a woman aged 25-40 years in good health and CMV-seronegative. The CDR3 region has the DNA TGTGCCAGCACCCCGAGGACACCCTACGAGCAGTACTTC. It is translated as CASTPRTPYEQYF. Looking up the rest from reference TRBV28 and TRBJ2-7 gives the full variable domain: DVKVTQSSRYLVKRTGEKVFLECVQDMDHENMFWYRQDPGLGLRLIYFSYDVKMKEKGDIPEGYSVSREKKERFSLILESASTNQTSMYLCASTPRTPYEQYFGPGTRLTVT.